The 10 T cell receptor beta chains listed next were all sequenced from one sample in a study of graft-versus-host responses after intestinal transplantation. Profiling relied on immunoSEQ multiplex PCR, and the TCRdb table lists in-frame clones only, not all of them. The data show about 4,400 clones, roughly 70% seen once. Both intraepithelial and lamina propria lymphocytes were released by processing graft tissue. The starting material was ileum tissue, obtained 17 days after transplant. The receptors were gathered from a human patient who received an intestinal transplant, so some T cells may come from the graft donor.

V usage is TRBV6-5 and J usage is TRBJ1-2; TRBD1 matches at 8 bases. Germline V lookup: CDR1 MNHEY, CDR2 SVGAGI. The junction had 7 bases not matched to a gene; V was cut back by 6 bases and J by 4 bases. The CDR3 spans 14 residues. CDR3 DNA sequence: TGTGCCAGCAGGACCGGGACAGGTGTCTATGGCTACACCTTC. Protein sequence: CASRTGTGVYGYTF.

V gene TRBV4-3 combines with J gene TRBJ2-2; TRBD2 might be the D (7 bases). The CDR3 consists of 21 residues. From germline, CDR1 is LGHNA and CDR2 YSLEER. Trimming stripped 0 bases from V and 5 bases from J, with 28 bases between. CDR3 protein: CASSQDLGFARGGEITGELFF. CDR3 DNA sequence: TGCGCCAGCAGCCAAGATCTCGGGTTTGCAAGGGGGGGCGAGATTACCGGGGAGCTGTTTTTT.

V is TRBV5-1 and J is TRBJ1-4; D is uncertain. Germline V CDR1 and CDR2: SGHRS, YFSETQ. The V end lost 4 bases, the J end lost 8 bases, and 15 bases lay between the germline ends. This CDR3 is built from 14 residues. CDR3 protein: CASSPGDTSEKLFF. The CDR3 nucleotides read TGCGCCAGCAGCCCGGGAGATACCTCGGAAAAACTGTTTTTT.

The V call is TRBV7-2, the J call TRBJ2-3, with 8 bases aligning to TRBD2. The germline CDR1 and CDR2 sequences are SGHTA and FQGNSA. J was trimmed by 1 base and V by 0 bases; bases with no gene match: 3. The CDR3 is made up of 16 amino acids. CDR3: CASSLAGSGGTDTQYF. The CDR3 region has the DNA TGTGCCAGCAGCTTAGCTGGTAGCGGGGGCACAGATACGCAGTATTTT.

The chain combines TRBV25-1 with TRBJ2-1; 11 positions agree with TRBD2. The V gene end was trimmed by 4 bases and the J gene end by 6 bases; junction bases not matched to a gene: 11. Germline V gene data show CDR1 as MGHDK and CDR2 as SYGVNS. CDR3 size: 17 residues. CDR3 protein: CASSGPYLAGGPNEQFF. CDR3 nucleotides: TGTGCCAGCAGTGGCCCCTACCTAGCGGGGGGCCCCAATGAGCAGTTCTTC.

The rearrangement links TRBV7-2 to TRBJ2-3; 10 bases are shared with TRBD2. The CDR3 consists of 18 residues. The V gene end was trimmed by 0 bases and the J gene end by 4 bases; junction bases not matched to a gene: 10. Germline V lookup: CDR1 SGHTA, CDR2 FQGNSA. This CDR3 reads CASSLALRASGGADTQYF. The CDR3, as DNA: TGTGCCAGCAGCTTAGCGCTTAGAGCTAGCGGGGGAGCAGATACGCAGTATTTT.

Only a few counts were recorded for this clone. The genes are TRBV2 and TRBJ2-7; D is perhaps TRBD1 (5 bases). The V and J ends lost 4 bases and 9 bases respectively, with 16 bases between them. CDR3 length: 13 amino acids. Germline V gene data show CDR1 as SNHLY and CDR2 as FYNNEI. This CDR3 reads CASSVGRGGRQYV. The CDR3 nucleotides are TGTGCCAGCAGTGTAGGTAGGGGTGGAAGGCAGTACGTC.

This clone was observed a few times. This chain joins TRBV6-6 and TRBJ2-5; 7 bases are a match to TRBD2. Germline loops: CDR1 MNHNY, CDR2 SVGAGI (reference sequence). The CDR3 runs to 14 residues. Losses at the gene ends were 0 bases for V and 7 bases for J; bases not matched to a gene: 5. The CDR3 region is CASSYSPGRATQYF. The DNA for the CDR3 is TGTGCCAGCAGTTACTCGCCAGGGAGGGCGACCCAGTACTTC.

Comment on this clone: Other DNA sequences from this sample encode an identical CDR3 as well. This chain joins TRBV27 and TRBJ2-5; D unresolved. The V gene's germline CDR1 is MNHEY and CDR2 SMNVEV (reference sequence). The CDR3 loop spans 13 amino acids. V was shortened by 6 bases and J by 0 bases, with 8 bases between the two germline ends. The CDR3 loop is CASRPENQETQYF. In DNA, the CDR3 is TGTGCCAGCAGACCCGAGAACCAAGAGACCCAGTACTTC.

This rearrangement joins TRBV6-5 to TRBJ2-5; 11 nucleotides match TRBD2. The CDR3 is made up of 15 amino acids. V lost 5 bases to trimming and J lost 5 bases; unmatched junction nucleotides: 7. The germline V gene encodes CDR1 MNHEY and CDR2 SVGAGI. The CDR3 spells CASSRLAGKAETQYF. The CDR3 DNA is TGTGCCAGCAGTAGACTAGCGGGGAAGGCGGAGACCCAGTACTTC.